The next 9 T cell receptor beta chains were all read from a single sample in a study of blood T cell repertoires in COVID-19. Libraries were prepared by immunoSEQ multiplex PCR; TCRdb keeps only in-frame clonotypes and omits some of them. Of 200,000 or so clones in the sample, 65% to 85% were seen once. Sequenced sample: peripheral blood. The receptors come from a man aged 55 to 70 with active or convalescent COVID-19.

The chain combines TRBV19 with TRBJ2-1, with TRBD2 as a possible D gene (5 bases). Trimming shortened V by 4 bases and J by 0 bases, and 13 bases separated the two germline ends. The CDR3 length is 16 residues. The germline V gene has CDR1 LNHDA and CDR2 SQIVND (reference sequence). CDR3 sequence: CASSTGIESSYNEQFF. CDR3 DNA: TGTGCCAGTAGTACCGGGATCGAGAGCTCCTACAATGAGCAGTTCTTC.

The chain is built from TRBV7-2 and TRBJ2-2; 9 bases line up with TRBD1. The CDR3 spans 16 residues. V gave up 3 bases and J gave up 2 bases; unmatched junction bases: 4. CDR1 is SGHTA and CDR2 is FQGNSA in the germline V gene. In DNA, the CDR3 is TGTGCCAGCAGCTTTACAGGGGGCCTCAACACCGGGGAGCTGTTTTTT. Encoded protein: CASSFTGGLNTGELFF.

The chain recombines TRBV6-6 with TRBJ1-6, with 9 bases matching TRBD1. Germline CDR1 reads MNHNY; CDR2 reads SVGAGI (reference sequence). This CDR3 is built from 15 residues. The V and J ends lost 0 bases and 11 bases, in that order; junction bases with no gene match: 5. The CDR3 sequence is CASSYSGTGNTPLHF. In DNA, the CDR3 is TGTGCCAGCAGTTACTCTGGGACAGGGAATACACCCCTCCACTTT.

The V call is TRBV2, the J call TRBJ2-7; D perhaps matches TRBD1 (6 bases). The V gene's germline CDR1 is SNHLY and CDR2 FYNNEI. This CDR3 is built from 13 residues. V lost 6 bases, J lost 2 bases, and 11 bases lay in between. CDR3 nucleotide sequence: TGTGCCAGCAGCGCGACAGGCCCCTACGAGCAGTACTTC. It encodes CASSATGPYEQYF. The entire variable domain, with the rest obtained from reference TRBV2 and TRBJ2-7, is as follows: EPEVTQTPSHQVTQMGQEVILRCVPISNHLYFYWYRQILGQKVEFLVSFYNNEISEKSEIFDDQFSVERPDGSNFTLKIRSTKLEDSAMYFCASSATGPYEQYFGPGTRLTVT.

Comment on this clone: This same CDR3 is encoded by further DNA sequences in the sample. The chain is built from TRBV19 and TRBJ2-7, with TRBD2 matching over 11 bases. Germline V CDR1 and CDR2: LNHDA, SQIVND (reference sequence). V was pared by 5 bases and J by 2 bases, with 5 bases of the junction left unmatched. CDR3 length: 15 amino acids. CDR3 protein: CASSPGTSGTYEQYF. CDR3 bases: TGTGCCAGTAGTCCCGGGACTAGCGGAACCTACGAGCAGTACTTC. The entire variable domain, with the rest obtained from reference TRBV19 and TRBJ2-7, is as follows: DGGITQSPKYLFRKEGQNVTLSCEQNLNHDAMYWYRQDPGQGLRLIYYSQIVNDFQKGDIAEGYSVSREKKESFPLTVTSAQKNPTAFYLCASSPGTSGTYEQYFGPGTRLTVT.

V and J are TRBV27 and TRBJ1-5; the match to TRBD1 covers 7 bases. Germline assignment: CDR1 MNHEY and CDR2 SMNVEV (reference sequence). With V trimmed by 8 bases and J by 0 bases, 7 bases remained unmatched. CDR3 size: 15 residues. CDR3 amino acids: CASRAGGYSNQPQHF. The CDR3 bases are TGTGCCAGCCGGGCAGGGGGATATAGCAATCAGCCCCAGCATTTT.

The chain joins TRBV5-4 to TRBJ2-2; TRBD2 matches at 9 bases. Germline-derived CDR1 and CDR2 are SGHNT and YYREEE (reference sequence). The CDR3 has 15 amino acids. J gave up 4 bases and V 1 base, and 2 bases lay outside the gene matches. The CDR3 coding sequence is TGTGCCAGCAGCTTGAGTAGCGGGAGCACCGGGGAGCTGTTTTTT. This translates into CASSLSSGSTGELFF.

This clone has more than one count but fewer than ten. The chain is built from TRBV2 and TRBJ2-5; 7 bases align to TRBD1. The germline V gene encodes CDR1 SNHLY and CDR2 FYNNEI. V was pared by 2 bases and J by 3 bases, with 6 bases of the junction left unmatched. The CDR3 is 15 amino acids. CDR3 loop: CASSEQGDSKETQYF. CDR3 sequence (DNA): TGTGCCAGCAGTGAACAGGGGGACAGTAAAGAGACCCAGTACTTC.

The rearrangement uses TRBV12-3 or TRBV12-4 and TRBJ2-7; D uncertain. The CDR3 runs to 12 residues. V lost 2 bases, J lost 3 bases, and 5 bases lay in between. CDR3 in amino acids: CASSLRVYEQYF. The CDR3 nucleotides are TGTGCCAGCAGTTTAAGAGTCTACGAGCAGTACTTC.